The 23 T cell receptor beta chains given below trace back to one sample, sequenced in a study of T cell repertoires in cytomegalovirus infection. Antigens for these TCRs are unknown. TCRdb reprocessed the reads with MiXCR, giving one entry per CDR3 protein. The sample has 150,000 or so distinct CDR3 sequences, about 20% seen once. The material sequenced was CD8+ T cells from cultured PBMCs, taken from culture after CMV antigen stimulation. All receptors derive from a human donor in good health (CMV status not recorded). Some clones in this sample may be carry-over from other donors' samples.

This clonotype was observed a handful of times. The chain employs TRBV12-3 or TRBV12-4 and TRBJ2-1; 10 nucleotides agree with TRBD2. The CDR3 loop spans 16 amino acids. V lost 6 bases, J lost 1 base, and 6 bases stayed unmatched. CDR3 sequence: CASRTLTSGSYNEQFF. The CDR3 DNA is TGTGCCAGCAGAACCCTGACTAGCGGGTCCTACAATGAGCAGTTCTTC.

This clonotype has just a few counts. The V call is TRBV7-2, the J call TRBJ2-1; TRBD2 aligns across 12 bases. This CDR3 has 17 amino acids. Germline-derived CDR1 and CDR2 are SGHTA and FQGNSA. The trim removed 1 base at V and 6 bases at J, leaving 7 bases unmatched. CDR3 sequence reads: CASSLGDWGLAGNEQFF. The DNA of the CDR3 is TGTGCCAGCAGCTTAGGGGATTGGGGACTAGCGGGCAATGAGCAGTTCTTC.

This clonotype was recorded a few times. The J gene is TRBJ2-7, the V gene TRBV6-2 or TRBV6-3; 9 bases fit TRBD1. CDR1 is MNHEY, CDR2 SVGEGT, per germline. There are 19 residues in the CDR3. The V segment lost 5 bases and the J segment 2 bases; nucleotides outside the gene matches: 19. The chain's CDR3 is CASSPPGTGTQLIAYEQYF. CDR3 sequence (DNA): TGTGCCAGCAGTCCCCCCGGGACAGGGACTCAACTTATCGCCTACGAGCAGTACTTC.

This clonotype was picked up a small number of times. The chain employs TRBV19 and TRBJ2-7; D may match TRBD1 or TRBD2 (5 bases each). The CDR3 is 16 amino acids. Germline values: CDR1 LNHDA, CDR2 SQIVND (reference sequence). V shed 0 bases and J shed 4 bases, with 16 bases lying between them. The CDR3 is CASSIDFGVGAYEQYF. CDR3 nucleotide sequence: TGTGCCAGTAGTATAGATTTCGGTGTCGGGGCGTACGAGCAGTACTTC.

The sample holds a few counts of this clonotype. V is TRBV4-3 and J is TRBJ2-4, with D maybe TRBD2 (7 bases). This CDR3 is 13 amino acids long. Germline V gene lookup returns CDR1 LGHNA and CDR2 YSLEER. Trimming cost V 4 bases and J 6 bases, with 10 bases left between them. CDR3 coding DNA: TGCGCCAGCAGCCTAGGGGGGGGAAACATTCAGTACTTC. Amino acid sequence: CASSLGGGNIQYF.

The genes are TRBV5-1 and TRBJ2-7; the D gene is possibly TRBD1 (6 bases). Trimming removed 0 bases from V and 5 bases from J, with 15 bases in between. Germline CDR1 SGHRS, CDR2 YFSETQ. CDR3 length equals 15 residues. The CDR3 protein is CASSLAGEGGNEQYF. The CDR3 DNA reads as TGCGCCAGCAGCTTGGCCGGCGAAGGGGGTAACGAGCAGTACTTC. The full variable domain, with the rest looked up from reference TRBV5-1 and TRBJ2-7, is KAGVTQTPRYLIKTRGQQVTLSCSPISGHRSVSWYQQTPGQGLQFLFEYFSETQRNKGNFPGRFSGRQFSNSRSEMNVSTLELGDSALYLCASSLAGEGGNEQYFGPGTRLTVT.

The chain links TRBV11-2 to TRBJ2-6; 8 nucleotides align to TRBD2. Germline CDR1 and CDR2: SGHAT and FQNNGV. The CDR3 is 19 residues long. The trim removed 2 bases at V and 0 bases at J, leaving 9 bases unmatched. The DNA of the CDR3 is TGTGCCAGCAGCTTATGGACTAGCAAAGTCCCCTCTGGGGCCAACGTCCTGACTTTC. This translates into CASSLWTSKVPSGANVLTF.

Ten or more counts support this clonotype. The V gene is TRBV11-2, the J gene TRBJ2-7; D not resolved. The germline CDR1 and CDR2 sequences are SGHAT and FQNNGV. This CDR3 comprises 15 residues. V gave up 0 bases and J gave up 0 bases, with 9 bases separating them. The CDR3 DNA reads as TGTGCCAGCAGCTTAGAAGGGTTTAGCTCCTACGAGCAGTACTTC. As protein: CASSLEGFSSYEQYF.

The genes are TRBV12-3 or TRBV12-4 and TRBJ2-5, with 8 bases matching TRBD1. The CDR3 totals 14 residues. The V gene end was trimmed by 4 bases and the J gene end by 3 bases; junction bases not matched to a gene: 4. CDR3 bases: TGTGCCAGCAGTTCCCCGGGACAGGAAGAGACCCAGTACTTC. Translating gives CASSSPGQEETQYF.

J is TRBJ1-2 and V is TRBV10-3, with D uncertain. Trimming shortened V by 6 bases and J by 6 bases, and 23 bases separated the two germline ends. The germline gives CDR1 ENHRY, CDR2 SYGVKD. The CDR3 spans 16 residues. For the CDR3, the DNA is TGTGCCATCAGACCCGGATTTTACAAGATAGAAGATGGCTACACCTTC. This gives the protein CAIRPGFYKIEDGYTF.

This clonotype has a handful of counts. The chain combines TRBV28 with TRBJ2-7; the D is unclear. CDR3 size: 15 residues. The germline CDR1 and CDR2 sequences are MDHEN and SYDVKM. With 1 base removed from V and 5 bases from J, the gap between germline ends came to 15 bases. DNA for the CDR3: TGTGCCAGCAGTTTATCCTATTCTGCTGAGGACGAGCAGTACTTC. This sequence encodes CASSLSYSAEDEQYF.

This clonotype was seen just once. V and J are TRBV7-9 and TRBJ1-1, with 7 bases matching TRBD1. CDR1 SEHNR and CDR2 FQNEAQ come from the germline V gene (reference sequence). The trim removed 9 bases at V and 1 base at J, leaving 29 bases unmatched. This CDR3 is built from 21 residues. For the CDR3, the DNA is TGTGCCAGTAAGGGAAGGGCTCCCGGGACAGTAGAGTTTGAACAGAACACTGAAGCTTTCTTT. Its translation: CASKGRAPGTVEFEQNTEAFF.

The chain employs TRBV12-3 or TRBV12-4 and TRBJ1-2, with D possibly TRBD1 on 6 matching bases. V lost 3 bases and J 6 bases, leaving 11 bases between the germline ends. This CDR3 has 13 residues. CDR3 in DNA: TGTGCCAGCAGTTTCCAGGGGCGTCATGGCTACACCTTC. The encoded protein is CASSFQGRHGYTF.

This clonotype has only a few counts. The rearrangement joins TRBV19 to TRBJ2-1; the match to TRBD1 covers 9 bases. CDR1 is LNHDA, CDR2 SQIVND, per germline (reference sequence). The CDR3 is 15 amino acids. Trimming took 11 bases from V and 3 from J; bases not matched to a gene: 11. In DNA, the CDR3 is TGTGCCTCGATGGTGGGGACAGGGTTCTACAATGAGCAGTTCTTC. Translation: CASMVGTGFYNEQFF.

CDR3 in DNA: TGTGCCAGCAGCAGCACTAGCGGGGGGGCCTCTGAGCAGTTCTTC. Encoded protein: CASSSTSGGASEQFF. V usage is TRBV7-2 and J usage is TRBJ2-1; 13 bases are shared with TRBD2. This CDR3 is built from 15 residues. The germline V gene encodes CDR1 SGHTA and CDR2 FQGNSA. V shed 5 bases and J 9 bases; nucleotides not matched to a gene: 7.

The chain is built from TRBV7-9 and TRBJ2-3; D gene unclear. The CDR3 contains 16 residues. Trimming removed 5 bases from V and 5 bases from J, with 20 bases in between. The germline gives CDR1 SEHNR, CDR2 FQNEAQ (reference sequence). CDR3 in DNA: TGTGCCAGCAGCCCCGCCGGTTCCGGCACTAAAGATACGCAGTATTTT. It is translated as CASSPAGSGTKDTQYF.

This clonotype has just a few counts. The CDR3 nucleotides read TGTGCCAGCAGCTTAGAGACAGGGGGAAGTTGGGATACGCAGTATTTT. Translating it yields CASSLETGGSWDTQYF. This chain uses TRBV11-2 with TRBJ2-3, with 9 bases matching TRBD1. This CDR3 is built from 16 residues. Germline V gives CDR1 SGHAT, CDR2 FQNNGV. With V trimmed by 0 bases and J by 6 bases, 7 bases remained unmatched.

The table lists this clonotype with a few counts. This chain connects TRBV7-9 to TRBJ2-3, with TRBD1 matching 7 bases. Unmatched junction bases numbered 13, after V lost 2 bases and J lost 2 bases. Germline V gene lookup returns CDR1 SEHNR and CDR2 FQNEAQ (reference sequence). The CDR3 spans 18 residues. The CDR3 nucleotides read TGTGCCAGCAGCTTAACGCCGGGACAGAGCCCCACCACAGATACGCAGTATTTT. Protein product: CASSLTPGQSPTTDTQYF. The full variable domain, in which reference TRBV7-9 and TRBJ2-3 provide the parts outside the CDR3, is DTGVSQNPRHKITKRGQNVTFRCDPISEHNRLYWYRQTLGQGPEFLTYFQNEAQLEKSRLLSDRFSAERPKGSFSTLEIQRTEQGDSAMYLCASSLTPGQSPTTDTQYFGPGTRLTVL.

The V gene is TRBV6-8, the J gene TRBJ1-2; the D is unclear. This CDR3 is built from 14 residues. The germline V and J ends were trimmed by 7 bases and 4 bases, with 16 bases remaining between them. The germline gives CDR1 MNHGY, CDR2 SAAAGT. The CDR3 spells CASTPQRFGYGYTF. In DNA, the CDR3 is TGTGCCAGCACCCCACAGAGATTTGGCTATGGCTACACCTTC.

The chain has TRBV27 and TRBJ2-4, with TRBD1 matching 9 bases. J lost 6 bases, V lost 5 bases, and 8 bases had no gene match. This CDR3 has 15 amino acids. The germline V gene encodes CDR1 MNHEY and CDR2 SMNVEV (reference sequence). CDR3 residues: CASSTDRGNVNIQYF. In nucleotides, the CDR3 is TGTGCCAGCAGTACCGACAGGGGGAACGTAAACATTCAGTACTTC.

This clonotype appeared a few times. The chain combines TRBV12-3 or TRBV12-4 with TRBJ1-1; tentative D call: TRBD1 (5 bases). The CDR3 extends over 15 amino acids. Trimming left V 4 bases short and J 1 base short, with 13 bases between. CDR3 nucleotide sequence: TGTGCCAGCAGTTCGGAAGGGGTGGAGAACACTGAAGCTTTCTTT. Its translation: CASSSEGVENTEAFF.

This clonotype was counted a few times. This sequence joins TRBV11-2 and TRBJ2-1; possible D gene TRBD1, 6 bases. The CDR3 length is 14 residues. Germline values: CDR1 SGHAT, CDR2 FQNNGV. Trimming cost V 5 bases and J 7 bases, with 15 bases left between them. This CDR3 reads CASSPGTFGNEQFF. The CDR3 region has the DNA TGTGCCAGCAGCCCAGGGACATTCGGGAATGAGCAGTTCTTC.

This clonotype was counted between two and nine times. J is TRBJ1-3 and V is TRBV7-8; perhaps TRBD1 as D (5 bases). The CDR3 extends over 15 amino acids. Germline values: CDR1 SGHVS, CDR2 FQNEAQ. V lost 5 bases to trimming and J lost 0 bases, with 11 bases between them. CDR3 nucleotide sequence: TGTGCCAGCAGCCGACAGTGGAGCTCTGGAAACACCATATATTTT. Its translation: CASSRQWSSGNTIYF. Filled out from reference TRBV7-8 and TRBJ1-3, the complete variable domain reads GAGVSQSPRYKVAKRGQDVALRCDPISGHVSLFWYQQALGQGPEFLTYFQNEAQLDKSGLPSDRFFAERPEGSVSTLKIQRTQQEDSAVYLCASSRQWSSGNTIYFGEGSWLTVV.